This T cell receptor (beta chain) was profiled in a study of T cell responses to AZD1222 COVID-19 vaccine. The length of the CDR3 is 15 residues. V shed 7 bases, J shed 4 bases, and the junction held 9 bases outside the gene matches. Germline assignment: CDR1 SGHRS and CDR2 YFSETQ. Whole-study findings and limits: Sampling captured repertoires only after the peak T cell response.

About this clone: Its antigen is unidentified.

Profiling relied on immunoSEQ multiplex PCR, and the TCRdb table lists in-frame clones only, not all of them. Seen here are about 73,000 clones, 70% to 90% observed once, and the top ten hold around 21%. The sequencing here drew on peripheral blood, taken on day 0 of AZD1222 vaccination. The chain has TRBV5-1 and TRBJ2-1, with 9 positions matching TRBD1. The TCR sequence derives from an adult in good health. The CDR3 sequence is CASGPSGQGYNEQFF. The CDR3 DNA is TGCGCCAGCGGACCATCGGGACAGGGATACAATGAGCAGTTCTTC.